These T cell receptor beta chains were read from a single sample in a study of control samples from healthy donors and cancer patients. Assay: immunoSEQ multiplex PCR; the TCRdb copy retains only in-frame clones and omits some. The sample includes under 200,000 clones. Source material: blood. These receptors originate from a woman in her twenties or thirties in good health. The CDR3 runs from the conserved cysteine through the conserved F or W.

TRBV7-3	CASSLMGGGDTQYF
TRBV5-8	CASSSTGTVWAYGYTF
TRBV7-9	CASTHGRARATIYF
TRBV29-1	CSVEGGGETYGYTF
TRBV6-1	CASSERQLNYGYTF
TRBV9	CASRGAGKNYGYTF
TRBV5-4	CASSLGTGYELFF
TRBV5-1	CASSLPSRHEQFF
TRBV10-3	CAITSGGVYGYTF
TRBV7-9	CASSLGSPQGSRRGYTF
TRBV5-8	CASSAGPNHYEQYF
TRBV5-1	CASSSSRGQGNYGYTF
TRBV28	CASTRGDTWNTEAFF
TRBV1	CTSSQADTYQETQYF
TRBV28	CASSLLSQRNTEAFF
TRBV5-1	CASSSLPDRGSYEQYF
TRBV12-3/TRBV12-4	CASNRGNYGYTF
TRBV7-2	CASSLGAFDSPLHF
TRBV5-6	CASSFDGLQFF
TRBV18	CASSPGTGTKNIQYF
TRBV7-8	CASSTRPGNTEAFF
TRBV4-1	CASSQEYRGRNTGELFF
TRBV5-1	CASRGTTNEKLFF
TRBV6-5	CASSSWKEREKLFF
TRBV19	CASSIYGSNQPQHF
TRBV9	CASSVVGTGRTEAFF
TRBV7-9	CASSTPGRGARDEQFF
TRBV2	CASSARNEQYF
TRBV4-1	CASSQSRTSGGQETQYF
TRBV16	CASSQRFGGDVGYGYTF
TRBV27	CASSLTRGQVYNSPLHF
TRBV28	CASSPGTTEAFF
TRBV19	CASSIPRGAPLHF
TRBV5-6	CASSLGQKGSPLHF
TRBV6-5	CASSYRGDQPQHF
TRBV4-1	CASSQERGQYEQYF
TRBV6-5	CASSYSGASTDTQYF
TRBV10-3	CAIWTGQPFPEAFF
TRBV6-6	CASSYSGGREKLFF
TRBV6-5	CASSYSGASYNSPLHF
TRBV18	CASSPPGTDNSPLHF
TRBV5-1	CASSLDGRYEQYF
TRBV7-9	CASFQLFFYTF
TRBV7-2	CASSSGGTGGTEAFF
TRBV7-2	CASSLVLWDTEAFF
TRBV19	CASSNPGTGVPPQHF
TRBV24-1	CATSGGLQETQYF
TRBV12-5	CASGPLVAPNTGELFF
TRBV10-3	CAIGSGNTIYF
TRBV28	CASHSQGRADEQYF
TRBV30	CAWSVPQGAVRSPLHF
TRBV28	CASSRGQGAVSEQFF
TRBV6-5	CASRIQAYNNQPQHF
TRBV29-1	CSASRGLSSGNTIYF
TRBV5-5	CASSWWGGDQPQHF
TRBV30	CAWSLTAGAGGYTF
TRBV2	CASTQGYQPQHF
TRBV5-5	CASSLGVNTEAFF